The sequence of this TCR beta chain was determined in a study of PD-L1 blockade in urothelial cancer. Overall study context: Between 0 and 3 prior chemotherapy regimens had been given to patients. At 6 weeks and at 3 weeks (second dose) after treatment start, blood was analyzed.

The time point: pretreatment peripheral blood. Locally advanced or metastatic urothelial carcinoma was diagnosed in the patients. Each patient gave between 1 and 8 samples of peripheral blood mononuclear cells, which were collected pretreatment and during treatment. The V gene lost 1 base and the J gene lost 6 bases, with 11 bases spanning the gap. CDR1 is SGHNT, CDR2 YYREEE, per germline (reference sequence). The CDR3 runs to 13 residues. Clones were read by immunoSEQ multiplex PCR, and TCRdb kept only the in-frame ones, dropping some. The data hold 50,000 to 70,000 clones, with over 75% observed a single time.

Specimen: PBMCs, collected around atezolizumab (anti-PD-L1) treatment. The sequence was obtained from a man in his 70s with urothelial cancer. The chain recombines TRBV5-4 with TRBJ2-7, with D perhaps TRBD2 (5 bases). In nucleotides, the CDR3 is TGTGCCAGCAGCTTGCGGGGTCCCAGCGAGCAGTACTTC. It is translated as CASSLRGPSEQYF.